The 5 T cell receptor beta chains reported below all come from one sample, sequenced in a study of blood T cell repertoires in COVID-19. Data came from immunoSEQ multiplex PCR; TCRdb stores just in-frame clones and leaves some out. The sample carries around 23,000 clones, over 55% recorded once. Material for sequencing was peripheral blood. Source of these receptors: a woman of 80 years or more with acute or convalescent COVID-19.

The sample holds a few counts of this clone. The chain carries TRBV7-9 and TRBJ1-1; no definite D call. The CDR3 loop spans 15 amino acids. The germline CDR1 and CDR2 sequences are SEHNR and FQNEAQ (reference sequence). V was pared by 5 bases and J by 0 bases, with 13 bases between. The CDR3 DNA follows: TGTGCCAGCAGCCCCGACACACATATGAACACTGAAGCTTTCTTT. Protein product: CASSPDTHMNTEAFF.

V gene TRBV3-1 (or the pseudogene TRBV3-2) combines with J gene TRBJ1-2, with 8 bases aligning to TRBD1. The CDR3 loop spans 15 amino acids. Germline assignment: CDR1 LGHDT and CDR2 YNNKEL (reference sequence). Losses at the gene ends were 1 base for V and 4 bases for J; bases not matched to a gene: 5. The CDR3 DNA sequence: TGTGCCAGCAGCCAAGGGGCAGGGGGCTTCTATGGCTACACCTTC. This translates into CASSQGAGGFYGYTF.

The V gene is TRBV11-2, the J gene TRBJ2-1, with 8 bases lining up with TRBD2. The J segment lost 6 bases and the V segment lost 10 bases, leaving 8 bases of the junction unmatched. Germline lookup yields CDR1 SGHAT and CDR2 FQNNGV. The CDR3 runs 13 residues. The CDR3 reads CATARGGPNEQFF. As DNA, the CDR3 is TGTGCCACCGCCCGGGGGGGACCCAATGAGCAGTTCTTC.

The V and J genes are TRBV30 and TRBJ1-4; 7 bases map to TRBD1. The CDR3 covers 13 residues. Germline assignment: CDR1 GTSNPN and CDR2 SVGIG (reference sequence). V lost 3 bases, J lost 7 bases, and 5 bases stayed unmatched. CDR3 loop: CAWRRQGSEKLFF. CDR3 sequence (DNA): TGTGCCTGGAGGAGACAGGGAAGTGAAAAACTGTTTTTT.

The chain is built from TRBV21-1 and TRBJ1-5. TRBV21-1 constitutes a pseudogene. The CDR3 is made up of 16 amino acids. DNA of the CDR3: TGTGCCAGCAGCAAAGAGGGGGGGGCGTTGAGTCAGCCCCAGCATTTT. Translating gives CASSKEGGALSQPQHF.